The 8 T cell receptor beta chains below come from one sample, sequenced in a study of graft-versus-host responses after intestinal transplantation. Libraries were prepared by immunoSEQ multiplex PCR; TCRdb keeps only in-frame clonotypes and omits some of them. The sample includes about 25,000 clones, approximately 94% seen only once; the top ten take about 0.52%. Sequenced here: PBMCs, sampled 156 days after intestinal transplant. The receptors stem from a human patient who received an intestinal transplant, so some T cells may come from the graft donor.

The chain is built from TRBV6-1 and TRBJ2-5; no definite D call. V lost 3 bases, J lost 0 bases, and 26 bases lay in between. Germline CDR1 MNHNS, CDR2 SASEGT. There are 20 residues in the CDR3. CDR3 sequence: CASSEMWLAGTSPYQETQYF. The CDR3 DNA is TGTGCCAGCAGTGAGATGTGGCTCGCAGGAACCAGCCCGTACCAAGAGACCCAGTACTTC.

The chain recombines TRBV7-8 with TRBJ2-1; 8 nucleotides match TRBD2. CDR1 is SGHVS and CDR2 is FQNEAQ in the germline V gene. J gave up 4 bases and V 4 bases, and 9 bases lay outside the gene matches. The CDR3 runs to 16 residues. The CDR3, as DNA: TGTGCCAGCAGCTCGCCAACTAGCGGCACATACAATGAGCAGTTCTTC. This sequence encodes CASSSPTSGTYNEQFF. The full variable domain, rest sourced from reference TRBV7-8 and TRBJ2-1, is GAGVSQSPRYKVAKRGQDVALRCDPISGHVSLFWYQQALGQGPEFLTYFQNEAQLDKSGLPSDRFFAERPEGSVSTLKIQRTQQEDSAVYLCASSSPTSGTYNEQFFGPGTRLTVL.

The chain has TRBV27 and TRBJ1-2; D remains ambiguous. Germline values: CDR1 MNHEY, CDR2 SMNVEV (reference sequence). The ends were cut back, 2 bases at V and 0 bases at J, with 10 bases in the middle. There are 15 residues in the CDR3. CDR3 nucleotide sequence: TGTGCCAGCAGTTTAAGTGGCAGAACTAACTATGGCTACACCTTC. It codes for CASSLSGRTNYGYTF.

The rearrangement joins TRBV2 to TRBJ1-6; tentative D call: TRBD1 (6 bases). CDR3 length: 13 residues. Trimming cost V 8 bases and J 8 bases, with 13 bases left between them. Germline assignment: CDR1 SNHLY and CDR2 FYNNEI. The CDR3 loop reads CASESPGDSPLHF. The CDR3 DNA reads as TGTGCCAGCGAATCCCCAGGGGATTCACCCCTCCACTTT. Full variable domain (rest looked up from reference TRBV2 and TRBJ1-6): EPEVTQTPSHQVTQMGQEVILRCVPISNHLYFYWYRQILGQKVEFLVSFYNNEISEKSEIFDDQFSVERPDGSNFTLKIRSTKLEDSAMYFCASESPGDSPLHFGNGTRLTVT.

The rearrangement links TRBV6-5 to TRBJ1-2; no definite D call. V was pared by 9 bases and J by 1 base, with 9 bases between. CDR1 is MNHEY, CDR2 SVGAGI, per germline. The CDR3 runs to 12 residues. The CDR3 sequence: CASIHVNYGYTF. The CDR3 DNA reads TGTGCCAGTATACACGTTAACTATGGCTACACCTTC.

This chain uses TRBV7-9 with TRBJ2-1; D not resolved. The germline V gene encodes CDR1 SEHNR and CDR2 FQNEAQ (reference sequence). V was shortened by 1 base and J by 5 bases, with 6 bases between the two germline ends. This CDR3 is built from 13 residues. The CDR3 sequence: CASSLVGNNEQFF. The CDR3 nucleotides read TGTGCCAGCAGCTTAGTAGGCAACAATGAGCAGTTCTTC.

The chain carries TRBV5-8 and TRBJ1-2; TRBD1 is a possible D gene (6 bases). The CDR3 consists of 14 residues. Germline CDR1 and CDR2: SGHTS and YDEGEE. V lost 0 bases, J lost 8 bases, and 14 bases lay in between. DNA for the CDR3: TGTGCCAGCAGCTTGGGTGGACAGCTCGGCGGCTACACCTTC. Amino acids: CASSLGGQLGGYTF.

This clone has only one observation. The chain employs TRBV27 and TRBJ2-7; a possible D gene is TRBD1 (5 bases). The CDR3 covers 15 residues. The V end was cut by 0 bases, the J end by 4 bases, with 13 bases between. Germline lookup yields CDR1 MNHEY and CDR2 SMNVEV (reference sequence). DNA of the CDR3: TGTGCCAGCAGTTTATCCTCAGGGTTTGGGTACGAGCAGTACTTC. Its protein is CASSLSSGFGYEQYF.